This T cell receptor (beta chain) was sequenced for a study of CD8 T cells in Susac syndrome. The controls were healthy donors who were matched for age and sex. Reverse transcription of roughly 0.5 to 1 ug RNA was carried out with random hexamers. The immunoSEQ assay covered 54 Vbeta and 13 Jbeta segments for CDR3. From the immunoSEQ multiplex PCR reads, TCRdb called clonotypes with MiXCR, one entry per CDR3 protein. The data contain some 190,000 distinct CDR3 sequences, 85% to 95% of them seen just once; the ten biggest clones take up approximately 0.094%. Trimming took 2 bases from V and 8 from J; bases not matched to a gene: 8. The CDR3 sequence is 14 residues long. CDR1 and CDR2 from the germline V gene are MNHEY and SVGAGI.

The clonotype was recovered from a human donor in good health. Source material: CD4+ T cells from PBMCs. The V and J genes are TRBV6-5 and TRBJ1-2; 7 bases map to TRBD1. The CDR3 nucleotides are TGTGCCAGCAGTTACCCGACAGGGTTGGGCGGCTACACCTTC. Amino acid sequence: CASSYPTGLGGYTF.